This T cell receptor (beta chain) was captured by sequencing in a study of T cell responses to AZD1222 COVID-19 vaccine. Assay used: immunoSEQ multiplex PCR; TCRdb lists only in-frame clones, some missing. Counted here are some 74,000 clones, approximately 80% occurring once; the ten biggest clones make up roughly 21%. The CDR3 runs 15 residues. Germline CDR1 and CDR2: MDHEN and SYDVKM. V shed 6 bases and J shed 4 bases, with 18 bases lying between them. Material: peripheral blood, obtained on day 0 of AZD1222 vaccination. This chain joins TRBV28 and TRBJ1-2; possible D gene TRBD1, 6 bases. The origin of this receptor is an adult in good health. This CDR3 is CASRRPLTGFYGYTF. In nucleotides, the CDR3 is TGTGCCAGCAGGCGGCCTTTGACAGGCTTCTATGGCTACACCTTC.